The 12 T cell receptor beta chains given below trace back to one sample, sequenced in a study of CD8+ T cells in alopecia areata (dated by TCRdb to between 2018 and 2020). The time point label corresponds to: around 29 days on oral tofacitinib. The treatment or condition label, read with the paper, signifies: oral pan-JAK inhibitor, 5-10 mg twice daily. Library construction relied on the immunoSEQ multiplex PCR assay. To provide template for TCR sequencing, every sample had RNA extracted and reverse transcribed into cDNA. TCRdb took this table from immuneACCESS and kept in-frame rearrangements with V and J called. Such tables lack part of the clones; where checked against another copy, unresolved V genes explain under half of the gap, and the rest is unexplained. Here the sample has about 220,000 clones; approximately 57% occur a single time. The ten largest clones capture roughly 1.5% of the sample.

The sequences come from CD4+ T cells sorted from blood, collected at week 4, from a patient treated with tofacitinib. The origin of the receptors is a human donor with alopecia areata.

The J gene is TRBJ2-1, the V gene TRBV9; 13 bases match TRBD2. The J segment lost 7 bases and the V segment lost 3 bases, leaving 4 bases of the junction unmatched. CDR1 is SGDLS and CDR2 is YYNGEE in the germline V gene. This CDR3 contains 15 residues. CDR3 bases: TGTGCCAGCAGCGAGGAGGGACTAGCGGGGAATGAGCAGTTCTTC. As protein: CASSEEGLAGNEQFF. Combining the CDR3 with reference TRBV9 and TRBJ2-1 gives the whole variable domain DSGVTQTPKHLITATGQRVTLRCSPRSGDLSVYWYQQSLDQGLQFLIQYYNGEERAKGNILERFSAQQFPDLHSELNLSSLELGDSALYFCASSEEGLAGNEQFFGPGTRLTVL.

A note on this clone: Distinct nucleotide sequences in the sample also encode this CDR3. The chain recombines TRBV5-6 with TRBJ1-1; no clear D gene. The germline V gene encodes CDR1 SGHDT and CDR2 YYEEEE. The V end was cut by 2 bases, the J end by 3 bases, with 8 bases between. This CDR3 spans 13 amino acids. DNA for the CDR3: TGTGCCAGCAGCTTAGGGAGAGACACTGAAGCTTTCTTT. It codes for CASSLGRDTEAFF. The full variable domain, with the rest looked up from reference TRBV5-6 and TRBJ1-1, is DAGVTQSPTHLIKTRGQQVTLRCSPKSGHDTVSWYQQALGQGPQFIFQYYEEEERQRGNFPDRFSGHQFPNYSSELNVNALLLGDSALYLCASSLGRDTEAFFGQGTRLTVV.

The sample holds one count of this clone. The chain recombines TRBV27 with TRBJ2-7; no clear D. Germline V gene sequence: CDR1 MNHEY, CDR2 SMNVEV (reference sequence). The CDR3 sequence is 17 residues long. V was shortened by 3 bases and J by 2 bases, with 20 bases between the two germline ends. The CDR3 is CASSFPRAVESTYEQYF. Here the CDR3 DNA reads TGTGCCAGCAGTTTCCCACGGGCCGTCGAGAGCACCTACGAGCAGTACTTC.

The CDR3 DNA reads as TGTGCCAGCAGACTCCGGGACAGGGCCCACTACGAGCAGTACTTC. Translation gives CASRLRDRAHYEQYF. The V and J genes are TRBV27 and TRBJ2-7; TRBD1 aligns across 9 bases. This CDR3 is built from 15 residues. V lost 6 bases, J lost 3 bases, and 9 bases stayed unmatched. From germline, CDR1 is MNHEY and CDR2 SMNVEV (reference sequence).

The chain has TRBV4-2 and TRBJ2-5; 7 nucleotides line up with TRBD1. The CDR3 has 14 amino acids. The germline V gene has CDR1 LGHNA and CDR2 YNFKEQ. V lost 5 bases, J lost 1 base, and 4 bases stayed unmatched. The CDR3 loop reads CASSVGQSQETQYF. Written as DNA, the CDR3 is TGTGCCAGCAGCGTGGGACAGAGCCAAGAGACCCAGTACTTC.

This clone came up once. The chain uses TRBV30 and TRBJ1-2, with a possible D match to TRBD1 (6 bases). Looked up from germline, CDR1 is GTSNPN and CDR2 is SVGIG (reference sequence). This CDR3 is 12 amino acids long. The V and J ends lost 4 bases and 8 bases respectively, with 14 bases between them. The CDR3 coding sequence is TGTGCCTGGACCCAAGGGGGGTTCGGCTACACCTTC. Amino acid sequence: CAWTQGGFGYTF. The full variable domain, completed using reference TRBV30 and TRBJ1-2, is SQTIHQWPATLVQPVGSPLSLECTVEGTSNPNLYWYRQAAGRGLQLLFYSVGIGQISSEVPQNLSASRPQDRQFILSSKKLLLSDSGFYLCAWTQGGFGYTFGSGTRLTVV.

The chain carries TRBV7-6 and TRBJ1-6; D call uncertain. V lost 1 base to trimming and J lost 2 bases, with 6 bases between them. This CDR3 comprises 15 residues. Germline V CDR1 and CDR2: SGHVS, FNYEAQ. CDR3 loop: CASSLDSTYNSPLHF. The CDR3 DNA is TGTGCCAGCAGCTTAGATTCAACCTATAATTCACCCCTCCACTTT.

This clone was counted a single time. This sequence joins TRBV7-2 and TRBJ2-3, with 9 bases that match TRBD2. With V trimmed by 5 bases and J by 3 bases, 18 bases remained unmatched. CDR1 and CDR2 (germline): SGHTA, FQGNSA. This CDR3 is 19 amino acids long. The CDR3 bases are TGTGCCAGCAGCACCCCCCAAGCGGCTAGCGGGGACGGTACAGATACGCAGTATTTT. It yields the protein CASSTPQAASGDGTDTQYF.

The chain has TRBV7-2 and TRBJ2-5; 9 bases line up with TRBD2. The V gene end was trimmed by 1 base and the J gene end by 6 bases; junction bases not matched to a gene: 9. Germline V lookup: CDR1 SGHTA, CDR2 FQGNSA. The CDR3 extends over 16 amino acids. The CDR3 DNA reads TGTGCCAGCAGCTTAGAGCCCGGACTAGCGTCGAAGACCCAGTACTTC. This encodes CASSLEPGLASKTQYF.

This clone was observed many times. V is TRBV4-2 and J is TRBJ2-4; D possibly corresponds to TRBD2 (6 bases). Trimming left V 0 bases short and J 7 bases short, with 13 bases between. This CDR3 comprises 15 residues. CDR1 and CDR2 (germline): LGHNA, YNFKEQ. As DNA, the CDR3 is TGTGCCAGCAGCCAAGATGGCGGGGCGGGTAACATTCAGTACTTC. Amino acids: CASSQDGGAGNIQYF.

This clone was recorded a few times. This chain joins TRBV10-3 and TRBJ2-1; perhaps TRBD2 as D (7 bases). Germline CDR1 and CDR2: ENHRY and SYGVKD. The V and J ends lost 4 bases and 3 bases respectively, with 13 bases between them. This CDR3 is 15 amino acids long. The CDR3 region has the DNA TGTGCCATCAGTGGGCCGGGGGGCCTCTACAATGAGCAGTTCTTC. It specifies CAISGPGGLYNEQFF.

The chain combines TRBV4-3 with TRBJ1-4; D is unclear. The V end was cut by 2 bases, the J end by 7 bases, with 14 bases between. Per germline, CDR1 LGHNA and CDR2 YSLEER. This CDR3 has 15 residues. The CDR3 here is CASSQSSREIEKLFF. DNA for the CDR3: TGCGCCAGCAGCCAATCGTCCCGGGAGATTGAAAAACTGTTTTTT.